This T cell receptor (beta chain) was sequenced for a study of blood T cells in healthy people across ages. Regarding the study as a whole: Estimates based on one million T cells were treated as lower bounds.

Ten or more counts support this clonotype. Its antigen remains unknown. The junction departs from germline at one end; a sequencing error may be responsible. A second PCR of roughly 7 to 11 cycles used a sample-barcoded 5' primer and a J-beta primer mix. TCRdb reprocessed the 5' RACE reads via MiXCR and lists one record per CDR3 protein. The table records more than 750,000 distinct CDR3 sequences, under 35% of them present only once. CDR3 length: 14 amino acids. The germline V gene has CDR1 SGDLS and CDR2 YYNGEE. The sample also formed part of further work on T cells of mothers and their children. From that paper: Related mother-child pairs shared slightly more overlap than unrelated pairs, but the difference was non-significant.

The sequencing input was blood. The TCR sequence derives from a woman aged 40 to 55 in good health. This chain links TRBV9 with TRBJ1-2; the D gene is possibly TRBD1 (6 bases). CDR3 loop: CASSTRGGNRGYTF. The CDR3 bases are TGTGCTAGCAGCACCAGGGGAGGGAATCGGGGCTACACCTTC.